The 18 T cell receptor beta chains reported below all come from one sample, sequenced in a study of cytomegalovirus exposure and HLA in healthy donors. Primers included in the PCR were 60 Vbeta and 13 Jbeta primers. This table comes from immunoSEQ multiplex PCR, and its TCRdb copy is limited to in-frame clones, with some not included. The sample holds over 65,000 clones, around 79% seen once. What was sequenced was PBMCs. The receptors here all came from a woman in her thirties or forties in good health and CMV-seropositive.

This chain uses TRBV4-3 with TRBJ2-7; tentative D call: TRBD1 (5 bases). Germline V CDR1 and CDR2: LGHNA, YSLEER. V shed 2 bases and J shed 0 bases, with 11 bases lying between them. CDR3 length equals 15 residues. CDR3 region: CASSQSTESSYEQYF. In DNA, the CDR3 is TGCGCCAGCAGCCAATCGACAGAGAGCTCCTACGAGCAGTACTTC.

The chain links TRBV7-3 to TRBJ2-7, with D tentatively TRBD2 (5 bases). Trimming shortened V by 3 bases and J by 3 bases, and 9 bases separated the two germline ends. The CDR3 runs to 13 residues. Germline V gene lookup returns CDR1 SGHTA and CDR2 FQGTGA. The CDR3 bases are TGTGCCAGCAGCTTGTACGCGGGCTACGAGCAGTACTTC. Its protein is CASSLYAGYEQYF.

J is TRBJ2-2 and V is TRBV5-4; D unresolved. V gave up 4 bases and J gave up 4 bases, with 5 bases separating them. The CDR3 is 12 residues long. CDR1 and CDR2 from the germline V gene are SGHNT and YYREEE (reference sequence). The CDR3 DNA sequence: TGTGCCAGCAGCATACTCACCGGGGAGCTGTTTTTT. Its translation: CASSILTGELFF. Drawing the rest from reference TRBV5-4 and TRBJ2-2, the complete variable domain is ETGVTQSPTHLIKTRGQQVTLRCSSQSGHNTVSWYQQALGQGPQFIFQYYREEENGRGNFPPRFSGLQFPNYSSELNVNALELDDSALYLCASSILTGELFFGEGSRLTVL.

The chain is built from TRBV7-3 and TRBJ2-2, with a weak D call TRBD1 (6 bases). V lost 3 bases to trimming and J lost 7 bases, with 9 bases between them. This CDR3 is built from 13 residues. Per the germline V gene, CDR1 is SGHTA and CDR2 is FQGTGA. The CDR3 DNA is TGTGCCAGCAGCTTGCAGGGGAACGGGGAGCTGTTTTTT. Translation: CASSLQGNGELFF.

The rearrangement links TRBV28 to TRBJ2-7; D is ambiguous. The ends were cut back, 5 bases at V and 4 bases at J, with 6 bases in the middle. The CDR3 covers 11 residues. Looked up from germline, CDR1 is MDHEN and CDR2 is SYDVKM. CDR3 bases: TGTGCCAGCAGTCCCCTTTACGAGCAGTACTTC. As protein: CASSPLYEQYF.

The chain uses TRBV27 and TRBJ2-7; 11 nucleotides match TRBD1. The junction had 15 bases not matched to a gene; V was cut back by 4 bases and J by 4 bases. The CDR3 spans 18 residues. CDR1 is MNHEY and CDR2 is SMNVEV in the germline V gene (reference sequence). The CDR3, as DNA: TGTGCCAGCAGTTCCCGTCCCCCCGGGACAGGGGGAGGGTACGAGCAGTACTTC. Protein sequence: CASSSRPPGTGGGYEQYF.

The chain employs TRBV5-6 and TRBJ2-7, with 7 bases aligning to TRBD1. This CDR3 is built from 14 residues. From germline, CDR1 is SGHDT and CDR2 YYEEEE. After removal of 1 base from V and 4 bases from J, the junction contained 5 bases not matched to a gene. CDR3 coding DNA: TGTGCCAGCAGCTTGAACAGGGGCACGTACGAGCAGTACTTC. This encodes CASSLNRGTYEQYF.

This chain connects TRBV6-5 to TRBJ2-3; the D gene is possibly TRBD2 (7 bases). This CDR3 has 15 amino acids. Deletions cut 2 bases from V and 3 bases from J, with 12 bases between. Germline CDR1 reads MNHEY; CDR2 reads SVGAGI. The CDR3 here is CASSYLGGLTDTQYF. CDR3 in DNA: TGTGCCAGCAGTTACCTGGGGGGGCTGACAGATACGCAGTATTTT.

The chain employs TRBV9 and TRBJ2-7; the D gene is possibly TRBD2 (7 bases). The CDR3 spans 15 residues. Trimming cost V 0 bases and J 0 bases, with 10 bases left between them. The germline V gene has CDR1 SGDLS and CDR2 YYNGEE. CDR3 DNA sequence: TGTGCCAGCAGCGTAGAGGGGGGGTACTCCTACGAGCAGTACTTC. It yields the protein CASSVEGGYSYEQYF.

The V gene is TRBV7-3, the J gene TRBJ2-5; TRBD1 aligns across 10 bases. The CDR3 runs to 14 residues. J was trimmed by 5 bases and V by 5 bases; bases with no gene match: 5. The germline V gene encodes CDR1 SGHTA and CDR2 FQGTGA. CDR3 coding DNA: TGTGCCAGCAGCCCGACAGGGGGCGAGGAGACCCAGTACTTC. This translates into CASSPTGGEETQYF.

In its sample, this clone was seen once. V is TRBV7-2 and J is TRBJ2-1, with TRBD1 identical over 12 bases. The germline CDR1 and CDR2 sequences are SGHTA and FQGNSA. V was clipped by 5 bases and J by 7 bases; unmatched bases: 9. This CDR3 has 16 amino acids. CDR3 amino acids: CASSLSGTGGMNEQFF. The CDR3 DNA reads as TGTGCCAGCAGCCTCTCCGGGACAGGGGGCATGAATGAGCAGTTCTTC.

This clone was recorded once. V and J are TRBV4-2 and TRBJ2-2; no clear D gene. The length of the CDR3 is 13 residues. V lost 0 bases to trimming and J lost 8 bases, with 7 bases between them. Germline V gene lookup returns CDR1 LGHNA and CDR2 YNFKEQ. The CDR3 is CASSQDLVGELFF. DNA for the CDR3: TGTGCCAGCAGCCAAGATCTAGTTGGGGAGCTGTTTTTT.

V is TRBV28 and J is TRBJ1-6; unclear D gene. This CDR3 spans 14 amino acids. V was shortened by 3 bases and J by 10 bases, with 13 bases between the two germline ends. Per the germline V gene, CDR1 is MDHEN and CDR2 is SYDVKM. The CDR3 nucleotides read TGTGCCAGCAGTTTCTCAGACACAACGTCACCCCTCCACTTT. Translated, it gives CASSFSDTTSPLHF. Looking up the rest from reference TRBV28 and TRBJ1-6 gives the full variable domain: DVKVTQSSRYLVKRTGEKVFLECVQDMDHENMFWYRQDPGLGLRLIYFSYDVKMKEKGDIPEGYSVSREKKERFSLILESASTNQTSMYLCASSFSDTTSPLHFGNGTRLTVT.

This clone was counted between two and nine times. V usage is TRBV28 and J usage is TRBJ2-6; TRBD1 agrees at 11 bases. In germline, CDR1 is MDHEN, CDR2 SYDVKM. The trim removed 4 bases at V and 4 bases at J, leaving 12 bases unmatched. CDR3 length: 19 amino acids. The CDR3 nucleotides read TGTGCCAGCAGTTACCCGGCAGGACAGGGGGCGGGGGGGGCCAACGTCCTGACTTTC. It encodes CASSYPAGQGAGGANVLTF.

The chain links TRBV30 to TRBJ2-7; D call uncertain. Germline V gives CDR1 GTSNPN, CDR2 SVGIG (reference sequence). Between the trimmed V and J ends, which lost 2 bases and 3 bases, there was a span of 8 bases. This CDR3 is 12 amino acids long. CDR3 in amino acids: CAWSYSYYEQYF. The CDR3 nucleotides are TGTGCCTGGAGTTATAGCTACTACGAGCAGTACTTC.

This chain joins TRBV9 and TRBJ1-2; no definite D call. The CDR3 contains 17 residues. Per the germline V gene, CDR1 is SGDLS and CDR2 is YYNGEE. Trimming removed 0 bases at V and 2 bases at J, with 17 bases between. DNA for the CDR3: TGTGCCAGCAGCGTAGTTGACGGGAGGTTATGGAACTATGGCTACACCTTC. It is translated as CASSVVDGRLWNYGYTF.

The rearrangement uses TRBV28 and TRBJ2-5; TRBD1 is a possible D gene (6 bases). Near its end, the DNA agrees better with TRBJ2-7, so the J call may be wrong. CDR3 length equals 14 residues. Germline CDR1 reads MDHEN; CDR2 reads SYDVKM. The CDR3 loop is CASSSPGQYYEQYF. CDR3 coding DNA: TGTGCCAGCAGCTCCCCCGGACAGTACTACGAGCAGTACTTC.

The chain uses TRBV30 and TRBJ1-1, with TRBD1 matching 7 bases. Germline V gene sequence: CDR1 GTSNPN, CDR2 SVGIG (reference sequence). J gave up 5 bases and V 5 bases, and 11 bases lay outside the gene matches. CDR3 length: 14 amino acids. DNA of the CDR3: TGTGCCTGGCGAACAAAGGGGGCGGTAACTGAAGCTTTCTTT. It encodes CAWRTKGAVTEAFF. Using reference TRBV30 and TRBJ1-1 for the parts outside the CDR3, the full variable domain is SQTIHQWPATLVQPVGSPLSLECTVEGTSNPNLYWYRQAAGRGLQLLFYSVGIGQISSEVPQNLSASRPQDRQFILSSKKLLLSDSGFYLCAWRTKGAVTEAFFGQGTRLTVV.